This paragraph covers one T cell receptor (beta chain) sequence. Its antigen is currently unknown. Assay used: immunoSEQ multiplex PCR; TCRdb lists only in-frame clones, some missing. The top ten clones hold roughly 7.5% of a sample with roughly 76,000 clones, 70% to 90% of them seen once. The record originates from a study of cytotoxic CD8 clonotypes in ibrutinib-treated CLL. About the research overall: Samples showed on average about 260,000 productive templates and tens of thousands of productive rearrangements. Study observations and caveats: An increase in clonality occurred at ibrutinib response, followed by a return toward baseline at progression.

The CDR3 runs 14 residues. The germline V gene has CDR1 SGHVS and CDR2 FNYEAQ. Trimming removed 2 bases from V and 1 base from J, with 6 bases in between. This chain connects TRBV7-6 to TRBJ1-3; D is perhaps TRBD1 (6 bases). The material was PBMCs, obtained at disease progression, from a patient treated with ibrutinib. The receptor comes from a human donor with chronic lymphocytic leukemia. The CDR3 is CASSLTGSGNTIYF. CDR3 DNA: TGTGCCAGCAGCTTAACAGGGTCTGGAAACACCATATATTTT.